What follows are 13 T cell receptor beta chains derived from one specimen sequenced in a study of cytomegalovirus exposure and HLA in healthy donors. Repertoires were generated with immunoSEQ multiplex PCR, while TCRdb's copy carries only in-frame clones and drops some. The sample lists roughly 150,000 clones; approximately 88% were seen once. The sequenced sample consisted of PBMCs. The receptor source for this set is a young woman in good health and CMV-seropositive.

The DNA for the CDR3 is TGTGCCAGCAGTGAAACCAAGGGACAGGGAGTCTCTGGGGCCAACGTCCTGACTTTC. Translated: CASSETKGQGVSGANVLTF. The chain recombines TRBV6-1 with TRBJ2-6; 9 positions agree with TRBD1. Per the germline V gene, CDR1 is MNHNS and CDR2 is SASEGT. V gave up 2 bases and J gave up 0 bases; unmatched junction bases: 8. This CDR3 is built from 19 residues.

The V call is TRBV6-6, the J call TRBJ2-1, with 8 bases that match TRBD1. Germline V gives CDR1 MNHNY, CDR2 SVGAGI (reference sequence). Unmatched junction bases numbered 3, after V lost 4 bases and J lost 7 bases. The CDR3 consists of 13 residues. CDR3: CASSSTGGNEQFF. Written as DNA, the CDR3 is TGTGCCAGCAGTTCCACAGGGGGAAATGAGCAGTTCTTC.

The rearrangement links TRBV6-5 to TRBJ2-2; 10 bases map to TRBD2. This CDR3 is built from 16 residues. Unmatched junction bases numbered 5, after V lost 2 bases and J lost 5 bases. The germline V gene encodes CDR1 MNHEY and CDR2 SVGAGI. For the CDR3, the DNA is TGTGCCAGCAGTTACCTAGCGGGAGCAGGGACCGGGGAGCTGTTTTTT. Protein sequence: CASSYLAGAGTGELFF.

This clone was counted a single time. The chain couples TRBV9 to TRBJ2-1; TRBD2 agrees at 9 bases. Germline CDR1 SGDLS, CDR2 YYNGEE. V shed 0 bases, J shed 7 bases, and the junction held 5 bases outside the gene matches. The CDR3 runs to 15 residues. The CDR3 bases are TGTGCCAGCAGCGTAGCTAGCGGGAAGGGGAATGAGCAGTTCTTC. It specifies CASSVASGKGNEQFF.

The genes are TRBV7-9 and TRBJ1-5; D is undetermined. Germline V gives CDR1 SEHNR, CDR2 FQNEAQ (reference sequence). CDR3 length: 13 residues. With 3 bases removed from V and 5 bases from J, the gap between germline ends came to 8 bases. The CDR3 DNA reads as TGTGCCAGCAGCTTTTCCGGTGATCAGCCCCAGCATTTT. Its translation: CASSFSGDQPQHF.

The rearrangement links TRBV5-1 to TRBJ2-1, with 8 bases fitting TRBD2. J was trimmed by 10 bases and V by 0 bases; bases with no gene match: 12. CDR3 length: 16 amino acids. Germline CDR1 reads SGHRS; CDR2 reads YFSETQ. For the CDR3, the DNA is TGCGCCAGCAGCTTGGCGGCGGGAGGCGGTCAGGGGGAGCAGTTCTTC. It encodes CASSLAAGGGQGEQFF.

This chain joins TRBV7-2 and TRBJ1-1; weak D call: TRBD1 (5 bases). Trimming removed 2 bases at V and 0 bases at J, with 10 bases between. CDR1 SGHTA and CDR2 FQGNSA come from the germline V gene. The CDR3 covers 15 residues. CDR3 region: CASSLSGRMNTEAFF. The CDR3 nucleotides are TGTGCCAGCAGCTTATCAGGGCGGATGAACACTGAAGCTTTCTTT. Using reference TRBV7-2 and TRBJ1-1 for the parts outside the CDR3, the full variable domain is GAGVSQSPSNKVTEKGKDVELRCDPISGHTALYWYRQSLGQGLEFLIYFQGNSAPDKSGLPSDRFSAERTGGSVSTLTIQRTQQEDSAVYLCASSLSGRMNTEAFFGQGTRLTVV.

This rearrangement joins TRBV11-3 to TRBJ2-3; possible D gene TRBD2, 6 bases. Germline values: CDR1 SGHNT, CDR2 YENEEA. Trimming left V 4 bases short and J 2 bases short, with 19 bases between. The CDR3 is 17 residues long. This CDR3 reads CASSWGVAGRFTDTQYF. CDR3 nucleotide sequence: TGTGCCAGCAGCTGGGGGGTGGCGGGGAGGTTCACAGATACGCAGTATTTT.

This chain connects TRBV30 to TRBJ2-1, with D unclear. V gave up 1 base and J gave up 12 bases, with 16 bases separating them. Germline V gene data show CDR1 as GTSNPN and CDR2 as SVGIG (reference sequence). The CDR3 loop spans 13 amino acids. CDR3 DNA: TGTGCCTGGAGTGCGGCTCGACAACATGTGCAGTTCTTC. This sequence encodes CAWSAARQHVQFF.

The CDR3 sequence: CASSLVGGPYDNEQFF. The CDR3, as DNA: TGTGCCAGCAGCTTGGTTGGCGGCCCCTACGACAATGAGCAGTTCTTC. The gene calls are TRBV7-2 and TRBJ2-1; D is unclear. Trimming pared 3 bases from V and 5 bases from J, leaving 17 bases between. This CDR3 is 16 amino acids long. Per germline, CDR1 SGHTA and CDR2 FQGNSA.

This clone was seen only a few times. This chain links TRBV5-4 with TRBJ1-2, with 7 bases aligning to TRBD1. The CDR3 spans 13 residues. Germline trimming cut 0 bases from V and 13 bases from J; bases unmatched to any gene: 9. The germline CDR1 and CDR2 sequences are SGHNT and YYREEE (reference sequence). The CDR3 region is CASSLERQGVSTF. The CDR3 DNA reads TGTGCCAGCAGCTTGGAAAGACAGGGTGTTAGCACCTTC.

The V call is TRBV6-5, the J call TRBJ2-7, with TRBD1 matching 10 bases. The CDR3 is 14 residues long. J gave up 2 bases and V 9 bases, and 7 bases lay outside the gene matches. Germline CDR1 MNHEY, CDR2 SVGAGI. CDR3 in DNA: TGTGCCAGTTCTGAGGACAGGGGGGCCTACGAGCAGTACTTC. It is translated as CASSEDRGAYEQYF.

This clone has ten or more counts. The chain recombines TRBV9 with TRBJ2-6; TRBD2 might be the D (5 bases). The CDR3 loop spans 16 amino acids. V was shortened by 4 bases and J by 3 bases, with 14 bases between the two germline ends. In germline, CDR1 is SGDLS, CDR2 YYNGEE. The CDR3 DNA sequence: TGTGCCAGCAGCCCTCAAGGAGGCTTTGGGGCCAACGTCCTGACTTTC. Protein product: CASSPQGGFGANVLTF.